This passage covers 23 T cell receptor beta chains from one sample sequenced in a study of T cells after posttransplantation cyclophosphamide (dated by TCRdb to 2016 to 2018). Interpreted using the paper, the treatment or condition label stands for: high-dose cyclophosphamide on days +3 and +4 as single-agent GVHD prophylaxis. For conditioning, the PTCy patients got busulfan and fludarabine, then a related or unrelated marrow graft, followed by cyclophosphamide on days +3 and +4. To prepare the library, the immunoSEQ multiplex PCR assay was applied. TCRdb limited this immuneACCESS table to in-frame rearrangements with V and J called. A share of clones is missing; checked studies link under half to unresolved V genes, and the rest is unexplained. The sample table records about 2,600 clones; about 66% of these occur just once. The ten largest clones take up approximately 30% of the sample. This specimen consisted of PBMCs, obtained 30 days after allogeneic stem cell transplant with posttransplant cyclophosphamide. The source of these receptors is a female patient between 50 and 60 years old who received an allogeneic stem cell transplant from a related donor, was CMV-positive, and had no GVHD. After a transplant, the graft donor may have provided part of the T cells.

The chain is built from TRBV30 and TRBJ2-1, with TRBD2 matching 9 bases. CDR3 size: 12 residues. J lost 12 bases, V lost 1 base, and 4 bases had no gene match. Germline CDR1 and CDR2: GTSNPN and SVGIG (reference sequence). The CDR3 protein is CAWSAGTSMQFF. DNA of the CDR3: TGTGCCTGGAGTGCTGGGACTAGCATGCAGTTCTTC.

The chain joins TRBV5-1 to TRBJ2-5; 9 positions agree with TRBD2. Germline loops: CDR1 SGHRS, CDR2 YFSETQ. The CDR3 runs to 15 residues. Trimming took 2 bases from V and 0 from J; bases not matched to a gene: 2. As DNA, the CDR3 is TGCGCCAGCAGCTTTACTAGCGGGTACCAAGAGACCCAGTACTTC. Its protein product is CASSFTSGYQETQYF. The full variable domain, with the rest looked up from reference TRBV5-1 and TRBJ2-5, is KAGVTQTPRYLIKTRGQQVTLSCSPISGHRSVSWYQQTPGQGLQFLFEYFSETQRNKGNFPGRFSGRQFSNSRSEMNVSTLELGDSALYLCASSFTSGYQETQYFGPGTRLLVL.

This chain uses TRBV29-1 with TRBJ1-2; TRBD1 might be the D (6 bases). Germline lookup yields CDR1 SQVTM and CDR2 ANQGSEA. Trimming removed 6 bases from V and 2 bases from J, with 16 bases in between. The CDR3 extends over 14 amino acids. The CDR3 sequence: CSVLKEQGNYGYTF. As DNA, the CDR3 is TGCAGCGTGTTGAAGGAGCAGGGGAACTATGGCTACACCTTC.

V and J are TRBV15 and TRBJ1-1; 7 bases match TRBD1. Germline V gene data show CDR1 as LNHNV and CDR2 as YYDKDF (reference sequence). V trimming: 3 bases; J trimming: 4 bases; junction bases outside the gene matches: 8. The CDR3 is 15 residues long. The CDR3 here is CATSRNRGAGTEAFF. The CDR3 DNA reads TGTGCCACCAGCAGGAACAGGGGTGCAGGCACTGAAGCTTTCTTT.

For the CDR3, the DNA is TGTGCCAGCATAAGTCCGGTCTACGAGCAGTACTTC. Amino acids: CASISPVYEQYF. The V call is TRBV6-5, the J call TRBJ2-7; no reliable D call. The V end was cut by 7 bases, the J end by 3 bases, with 10 bases between. In germline, CDR1 is MNHEY, CDR2 SVGAGI. The CDR3 is made up of 12 amino acids.

The CDR3 reads CAIRPDTYGYTF. CDR3 coding DNA: TGTGCCATCAGACCCGACACATATGGCTACACCTTC. The chain links TRBV10-3 to TRBJ1-2, with D hard to call. The V end lost 6 bases, the J end lost 5 bases, and 10 bases lay between the germline ends. CDR1 ENHRY and CDR2 SYGVKD come from the germline V gene. The CDR3 totals 12 residues.

The J gene is TRBJ2-1, the V gene TRBV5-1; 7 nucleotides align to TRBD2. V trimming: 0 bases; J trimming: 8 bases; junction bases outside the gene matches: 11. This CDR3 spans 16 amino acids. Germline values: CDR1 SGHRS, CDR2 YFSETQ. As DNA, the CDR3 is TGCGCCAGCAGCTTGGATCGGGGCCTGGGGGGGGATGAGCAGTTCTTC. This sequence encodes CASSLDRGLGGDEQFF.

The chain employs TRBV19 and TRBJ2-3, with D perhaps TRBD2 (7 bases). The CDR3 has 16 residues. Looked up from germline, CDR1 is LNHDA and CDR2 is SQIVND (reference sequence). V lost 6 bases and J 5 bases, leaving 21 bases between the germline ends. This CDR3 is CASRMPGEGGQDTQYF. DNA of the CDR3: TGTGCCAGTAGGATGCCCGGGGAGGGGGGGCAAGATACGCAGTATTTT.

The rearrangement uses TRBV27 and TRBJ2-1, with 8 bases matching TRBD2. CDR1 and CDR2 from the germline V gene are MNHEY and SMNVEV (reference sequence). This CDR3 has 16 residues. J lost 4 bases, V lost 8 bases, and 13 bases had no gene match. CDR3 bases: TGTGCCAGCCGACGTCAGACTAGCGTGGATTACAATGAGCAGTTCTTC. This codes for CASRRQTSVDYNEQFF.

The V gene is TRBV4-2, the J gene TRBJ2-1; 10 nucleotides agree with TRBD2. The CDR3 covers 16 residues. The trim removed 3 bases at V and 3 bases at J, leaving 5 bases unmatched. The germline gives CDR1 LGHNA, CDR2 YNFKEQ. As DNA, the CDR3 is TGTGCCAGCAGCCAGGCGACTAGCGGGCTCTACAATGAGCAGTTCTTC. Amino acids: CASSQATSGLYNEQFF.

This chain uses TRBV27 with TRBJ2-6, with 8 nucleotides matching TRBD1. The CDR3 runs 17 residues. The germline gives CDR1 MNHEY, CDR2 SMNVEV (reference sequence). Trimming removed 6 bases from V and 2 bases from J; junction bases left unmatched: 9. DNA of the CDR3: TGTGCCAGCAGCTCGGGGACAGGTCTACCTGGGGCCAACGTCCTGACTTTC. It specifies CASSSGTGLPGANVLTF.

This clone occurred a few times. The chain combines TRBV29-1 with TRBJ1-2; D unresolved. Germline CDR1 SQVTM, CDR2 ANQGSEA. Trimming cost V 4 bases and J 7 bases, with 13 bases left between them. This CDR3 has 12 amino acids. The CDR3 reads CSVVDTVTGYTF. In DNA, the CDR3 is TGCAGCGTTGTAGATACGGTTACTGGCTACACCTTC.

This chain joins TRBV7-9 and TRBJ1-1; D uncertain. The CDR3 runs 18 residues. Between the trimmed V and J ends, which lost 2 bases and 4 bases, there was a span of 23 bases. The germline V gene has CDR1 SEHNR and CDR2 FQNEAQ (reference sequence). In DNA form, the CDR3 reads TGTGCCAGCAGCTTAAGTCTAGTCACGGATGACGGTTCCACTGAAGCTTTCTTT. It encodes CASSLSLVTDDGSTEAFF.

V is TRBV25-1 and J is TRBJ1-1, with D maybe TRBD1 (6 bases). V lost 6 bases and J lost 3, with 14 bases in between. CDR1 and CDR2 (germline): MGHDK, SYGVNS. This CDR3 has 14 residues. The CDR3 region is CASRETGLDTEAFF. For the CDR3, the DNA is TGTGCCAGCAGGGAGACAGGATTGGACACTGAAGCTTTCTTT.

To note about this clone: This sequence is one base from a far larger clone and is likely a read error. This chain connects TRBV7-8 to TRBJ1-6; weak D call: TRBD1 (5 bases). The CDR3 is 15 residues long. CDR1 is SGHVS and CDR2 is FQNEAQ in the germline V gene. The DNA for the CDR3 is TGTGCCAGCAGCCACCCTCAGGGTACCGAATCACCCCTCCCCTTT. As protein: CASSHPQGTESPLPF.

This clone was observed a handful of times. The J gene is TRBJ2-3, the V gene TRBV6-4; 11 nucleotides agree with TRBD2. Per germline, CDR1 MRHNA and CDR2 SNTAGT. This CDR3 contains 15 residues. Trimming at V came to 2 bases and at J to 5 bases, leaving 3 bases not matched to a gene. The DNA of the CDR3 is TGTGCCAGCAGTGACGTAGCGGGAGGGAGAGATACGCAGTATTTT. It specifies CASSDVAGGRDTQYF.

This clone has a handful of counts. This chain connects TRBV19 to TRBJ1-2, with 10 positions matching TRBD1. The V segment lost 7 bases and the J segment 2 bases; nucleotides outside the gene matches: 4. The CDR3 covers 14 residues. CDR1 is LNHDA, CDR2 SQIVND, per germline (reference sequence). The CDR3 sequence: CASTLDRGNYGYTF. CDR3 in DNA: TGTGCCAGTACCCTGGACAGGGGGAACTATGGCTACACCTTC.

The chain uses TRBV6-1 and TRBJ2-7; weak D call: TRBD2 (5 bases). The V end was cut by 3 bases, the J end by 9 bases, with 15 bases between. CDR3 length: 13 amino acids. The V gene's germline CDR1 is MNHNS and CDR2 SASEGT. CDR3 in DNA: TGTGCCAGCAGTGACTCGGGGAGCGTTGCGCAGTACTTC. Translating it yields CASSDSGSVAQYF.

V usage is TRBV15 and J usage is TRBJ2-2; 10 bases are shared with TRBD2. CDR1 is LNHNV, CDR2 YYDKDF, per germline (reference sequence). This CDR3 has 17 amino acids. With 0 bases clipped from V and 7 bases from J, the junction kept 8 bases outside the gene matches. CDR3 in amino acids: CATSRDWGLALGGELFF. Written as DNA, the CDR3 is TGTGCCACCAGCAGAGATTGGGGACTAGCGTTGGGCGGGGAGCTGTTTTTT. Using reference TRBV15 and TRBJ2-2 for the parts outside the CDR3, the full variable domain is DAMVIQNPRYQVTQFGKPVTLSCSQTLNHNVMYWYQQKSSQAPKLLFHYYDKDFNNEADTPDNFQSRRPNTSFCFLDIRSPGLGDTAMYLCATSRDWGLALGGELFFGEGSRLTVL.

This chain connects TRBV6-1 to TRBJ1-2, with 8 bases identical to TRBD1. The CDR3 consists of 15 residues. V gave up 5 bases and J gave up 3 bases; unmatched junction bases: 8. Germline lookup yields CDR1 MNHNS and CDR2 SASEGT. The CDR3 DNA follows: TGTGCCAGCAGTTCGCAGGGGGCAGCGGACTATGGCTACACCTTC. Its translation is CASSSQGAADYGYTF.

The chain joins TRBV5-4 to TRBJ2-5, with 7 bases aligning to TRBD1. The CDR3 sequence is 16 residues long. Germline CDR1 is SGHNT and CDR2 is YYREEE (reference sequence). After removal of 2 bases from V and 1 base from J, the junction contained 8 bases not matched to a gene. CDR3 DNA sequence: TGTGCCAGCAGCTTTGACACAGGGGATTCCCAAGAGACCCAGTACTTC. Translated, it gives CASSFDTGDSQETQYF.

The chain couples TRBV5-1 to TRBJ1-2; D may be TRBD1 (6 bases). CDR3 length: 15 amino acids. From germline, CDR1 is SGHRS and CDR2 YFSETQ. Trimming took off 2 bases at V and 2 bases at J, with 13 bases between the two ends. The CDR3 loop reads CASSFSSTGNYGYTF. The CDR3 DNA reads TGCGCCAGCAGCTTTAGCTCCACAGGGAACTATGGCTACACCTTC. The full variable domain, rest sourced from reference TRBV5-1 and TRBJ1-2, is KAGVTQTPRYLIKTRGQQVTLSCSPISGHRSVSWYQQTPGQGLQFLFEYFSETQRNKGNFPGRFSGRQFSNSRSEMNVSTLELGDSALYLCASSFSSTGNYGYTFGSGTRLTVV.

V and J are TRBV7-9 and TRBJ2-5; the D gene is possibly TRBD2 (6 bases). Between the trimmed V and J ends, which lost 3 bases and 4 bases, there was a span of 12 bases. This CDR3 spans 14 amino acids. Per the germline V gene, CDR1 is SEHNR and CDR2 is FQNEAQ (reference sequence). The CDR3 DNA reads as TGTGCCAGCAGCTTGGTTGGAGGGCGAGAGACCCAGTACTTC. This codes for CASSLVGGRETQYF.